A single sample gave rise to the 28 T cell receptor beta chains below, sequenced in a study of vaccination and CD4 T cells after COVID-19. The treatment was: roughly 11-day PBMC culture with coronavirus spike peptide pools or control peptides (ViraFEST assay). For these TCRs, the target antigens are not known. The Oncomine TCR Beta short-read assay was applied to DNA of cultured CD4+ T cells. TCRdb redid the calling of the PCR reads with MiXCR, one entry per CDR3 protein. The data contain around 17,000 distinct CDR3 sequences, approximately 38% of them singletons. The specimen sequenced was CD4+ T cells from blood, cultured in vitro. The receptors originated from a human donor who had recovered from COVID-19.

This clonotype was seen only a few times. The chain links TRBV6-5 to TRBJ2-4; 9 bases map to TRBD2. Germline-derived CDR1 and CDR2 are MNHEY and SVGAGI. The V segment lost 2 bases and the J segment 0 bases; nucleotides outside the gene matches: 5. The CDR3 covers 17 residues. CDR3 region: CASSYIAGVIAKNIQYF. The CDR3 nucleotides are TGTGCCAGCAGTTACATAGCGGGGGTTATAGCCAAAAACATTCAGTACTTC.

The chain uses TRBV28 and TRBJ1-5, with D tentatively TRBD1 (6 bases). The CDR3 runs to 15 residues. From germline, CDR1 is MDHEN and CDR2 SYDVKM. V lost 8 bases and J 7 bases, leaving 21 bases between the germline ends. The CDR3 bases are TGTGCCAGCCTCGCGGGGACGGGGGCCGGGCAGCCCCAGCATTTT. As protein: CASLAGTGAGQPQHF.

The chain employs TRBV6-2 or TRBV6-3 and TRBJ1-4, with 7 bases lining up with TRBD1. Germline assignment: CDR1 MNHEY and CDR2 SVGEGT. The CDR3 has 14 amino acids. Germline trimming cut 6 bases from V and 3 bases from J; bases unmatched to any gene: 4. Written as DNA, the CDR3 is TGTGCCAGCAGAAACAGGGGATCTAATGAAAAACTGTTTTTT. This translates into CASRNRGSNEKLFF.

This rearrangement joins TRBV6-1 to TRBJ1-2; D uncertain. This CDR3 region has 14 residues. V was shortened by 6 bases and J by 2 bases, with 13 bases between the two germline ends. Germline CDR1 reads MNHNS; CDR2 reads SASEGT. The CDR3 sequence: CASRDTELNYGYTF. In DNA form, the CDR3 reads TGTGCCAGCAGAGATACGGAGCTCAACTATGGCTACACCTTC.

This clonotype was counted only a few times. The V gene is TRBV10-3, the J gene TRBJ2-7; 10 bases align to TRBD1. Germline assignment: CDR1 ENHRY and CDR2 SYGVKD. V gave up 8 bases and J gave up 2 bases; unmatched junction bases: 3. The CDR3 has 13 amino acids. The CDR3 is CAISGTGAYEQYF. In nucleotides, the CDR3 is TGTGCCATCTCAGGGACAGGGGCCTACGAGCAGTACTTC.

This clonotype occurred a few times. The J gene is TRBJ2-5, the V gene TRBV4-1; D is unclear. The CDR3 extends over 13 amino acids. V was cut by 5 bases and J by 5 bases, with 12 bases left in between. Germline V CDR1 and CDR2: MGHRA, YSYEKL. The CDR3 sequence is CASSSLGRETQYF. The DNA for the CDR3 is TGCGCCAGCAGCTCCCTGGGTCGGGAGACCCAGTACTTC.

This clonotype occurred a few times. The CDR3 here is CASSFRDRATGELFF. In DNA form, the CDR3 reads TGTGCCAGCAGTTTCCGGGACAGGGCGACCGGGGAGCTGTTTTTT. The rearrangement links TRBV6-5 to TRBJ2-2, with 9 bases matching TRBD1. J was trimmed by 5 bases and V by 4 bases; bases with no gene match: 5. This CDR3 is built from 15 residues. Germline lookup yields CDR1 MNHEY and CDR2 SVGAGI.

The chain joins TRBV7-2 to TRBJ2-3; 9 bases map to TRBD1. J was trimmed by 3 bases and V by 1 base; bases with no gene match: 2. Germline CDR1 SGHTA, CDR2 FQGNSA. The CDR3 sequence is 15 residues long. The CDR3 protein is CASSLVGQGTDTQYF. CDR3 bases: TGTGCCAGCAGCTTAGTTGGACAGGGGACAGATACGCAGTATTTT.

The rearrangement links TRBV10-3 to TRBJ1-2, with D unresolved. V lost 11 bases and J 4 bases, leaving 23 bases between the germline ends. Germline V gene data show CDR1 as ENHRY and CDR2 as SYGVKD. The CDR3 length is 15 residues. The DNA for the CDR3 is TGTGCCGCTGCCGAGTTCTACTACAACCGCTATGGCTACACCTTC. The encoded protein is CAAAEFYYNRYGYTF.

This clonotype appeared a single time. This rearrangement joins TRBV7-2 to TRBJ2-3; a weak D match, TRBD2 (6 bases). Per the germline V gene, CDR1 is SGHTA and CDR2 is FQGNSA. CDR3 size: 15 residues. Deletions cut 4 bases from V and 6 bases from J, with 17 bases between. CDR3 region: CASSWGDLGADTQYF. Written as DNA, the CDR3 is TGTGCCAGCAGCTGGGGGGATCTTGGAGCCGATACGCAGTATTTT.

This clonotype was detected a few times. The genes are TRBV2 and TRBJ2-2, with 7 positions matching TRBD1. The CDR3 extends over 15 amino acids. After removal of 6 bases from V and 1 base from J, the junction contained 5 bases not matched to a gene. Germline V gene lookup returns CDR1 SNHLY and CDR2 FYNNEI. CDR3: CASRVGQQNTGELFF. The CDR3 DNA reads TGTGCCAGCAGGGTGGGACAGCAGAACACCGGGGAGCTGTTTTTT.

Concerning this clonotype: In this CDR3 the conserved last residue, phenylalanine or tryptophan, is missing, so a read error is likely. The genes are TRBV24-1 and TRBJ2-5, with 7 nucleotides matching TRBD2. V gave up 4 bases and J gave up 5 bases; unmatched junction bases: 9. Germline CDR1 and CDR2: KGHDR and SFDVKD. This CDR3 is built from 15 residues. The CDR3 sequence is CATSEPGAGKETQYY. The CDR3 coding sequence is TGTGCCACCAGTGAGCCTGGAGCGGGAAAGGAGACCCAGTACTAC.

This clonotype was seen a few times. The V call is TRBV20-1, the J call TRBJ2-2; D not certain. CDR1 and CDR2 from the germline V gene are DFQATT and SNEGSKA (reference sequence). This CDR3 has 16 amino acids. The V end was cut by 1 base, the J end by 7 bases, with 19 bases between. CDR3 DNA sequence: TGCAGTGCTAGAGGAGTGTCAGGAGAAATAAGCGGGGAGCTGTTTTTT. Translation: CSARGVSGEISGELFF.

This clonotype was seen more than once but under ten times. V gene TRBV20-1 combines with J gene TRBJ1-1, with 8 bases aligning to TRBD1. With 6 bases clipped from V and 11 bases from J, the junction kept 11 bases outside the gene matches. The CDR3 is 12 amino acids. CDR1 is DFQATT and CDR2 is SNEGSKA in the germline V gene (reference sequence). The CDR3 bases are TGCAGTGCAAAGCAGGGGGCATTGTACGCTTTCTTT. Protein: CSAKQGALYAFF.

CDR3 amino acids: CASSLSQGFYNEQFF. The CDR3 nucleotides read TGTGCCAGCAGCTTGTCACAGGGGTTCTACAATGAGCAGTTCTTC. The V and J genes are TRBV5-4 and TRBJ2-1; TRBD1 agrees at 7 bases. Germline loops: CDR1 SGHNT, CDR2 YYREEE (reference sequence). The CDR3 totals 15 residues. The junction had 4 bases not matched to a gene; V was cut back by 1 base and J by 3 bases.

This sequence joins TRBV5-6 and TRBJ2-1, with a possible D match to TRBD1 (7 bases). The CDR3 consists of 17 residues. Germline V gene lookup returns CDR1 SGHDT and CDR2 YYEEEE. With 1 base removed from V and 3 bases from J, the gap between germline ends came to 17 bases. CDR3 nucleotide sequence: TGTGCCAGCAGCTTGTGGAGGTCCAGGGGGGTCTACAATGAGCAGTTCTTC. This gives the protein CASSLWRSRGVYNEQFF.

This clonotype was observed a few times. V usage is TRBV2 and J usage is TRBJ1-5; D remains ambiguous. The germline V and J ends were trimmed by 4 bases and 0 bases, with 10 bases remaining between them. Germline V CDR1 and CDR2: SNHLY, FYNNEI. CDR3 length: 15 residues. Here the CDR3 DNA reads TGTGCCAGCAGTGTCGACCCAGGTAGCAATCAGCCCCAGCATTTT. Residues: CASSVDPGSNQPQHF.

The genes are TRBV19 and TRBJ2-7; D might be TRBD1 (5 bases). The CDR3 sequence is 17 residues long. Germline CDR1 is LNHDA and CDR2 is SQIVND (reference sequence). V gave up 5 bases and J gave up 2 bases, with 22 bases separating them. In DNA, the CDR3 is TGTGCCAGTAGTCTCAAGTCAGCCGACAGCCCAACCTACGAGCAGTACTTC. Its protein product is CASSLKSADSPTYEQYF.

The rearrangement uses TRBV7-6 and TRBJ2-1; possibly TRBD1 or TRBD2 for D (6 bases each). The CDR3 is 17 amino acids. Germline CDR1 is SGHVS and CDR2 is FNYEAQ. Trimming pared 1 base from V and 5 bases from J, leaving 18 bases between. The CDR3 coding sequence is TGTGCCAGCAGCTTAGGATGGAAGGGGGGCCGGGACAATGAGCAGTTCTTC. It encodes CASSLGWKGGRDNEQFF.

This clonotype was seen more than once but under ten times. V and J are TRBV6-1 and TRBJ2-7; 11 positions match TRBD1. Germline assignment: CDR1 MNHNS and CDR2 SASEGT. J lost 6 bases, V lost 7 bases, and 5 bases had no gene match. The CDR3 is 13 amino acids. The CDR3 DNA sequence: TGTGCCAGCAATATCGGGACAGGGGGCGAGCAGTACTTC. Translating gives CASNIGTGGEQYF.

The chain has TRBV19 and TRBJ2-1; D ambiguous. This CDR3 contains 15 residues. Germline loops: CDR1 LNHDA, CDR2 SQIVND (reference sequence). The V gene lost 2 bases and the J gene lost 7 bases, with 15 bases spanning the gap. The CDR3 protein is CASSINRATGNEQFF. In nucleotides, the CDR3 is TGTGCCAGTAGTATAAACCGGGCAACCGGGAATGAGCAGTTCTTC.

The chain employs TRBV3-1 and TRBJ2-2; D might be TRBD1 (6 bases). Trimming shortened V by 5 bases and J by 6 bases, and 10 bases separated the two germline ends. CDR1 and CDR2 (germline): LGHDT, YNNKEL (reference sequence). The CDR3 sequence is 13 residues long. CDR3 DNA: TGTGCCAGCAGCAACAGGGTAGCCGGGGAGCTGTTTTTT. Translation gives CASSNRVAGELFF.

This chain connects TRBV6-5 to TRBJ2-7; 8 bases fit TRBD2. The germline V gene has CDR1 MNHEY and CDR2 SVGAGI. The CDR3 contains 16 residues. Trimming took 4 bases from V and 5 from J; bases not matched to a gene: 13. The CDR3 DNA follows: TGTGCCAGCAGTTCCCTCTCGGGAGGGCCAATCAACGAGCAGTACTTC. This codes for CASSSLSGGPINEQYF.

This clonotype appeared a few times. The genes are TRBV2 and TRBJ1-1; the match to TRBD1 covers 9 bases. The junction had 3 bases not matched to a gene; V was cut back by 7 bases and J by 3 bases. This CDR3 contains 13 residues. The germline gives CDR1 SNHLY, CDR2 FYNNEI. The CDR3 spells CASTGQGHTEAFF. The CDR3 bases are TGTGCCAGCACTGGACAGGGGCACACTGAAGCTTTCTTT.

This clonotype has more than one count but fewer than ten. The V call is TRBV2, the J call TRBJ1-6; D is unclear. The CDR3 length is 13 residues. The germline CDR1 and CDR2 sequences are SNHLY and FYNNEI. The V and J ends lost 8 bases and 6 bases respectively, with 11 bases between them. For the CDR3, the DNA is TGTGCCAGCCATGGTGAGGGTAATTCACCCCTCCACTTT. It specifies CASHGEGNSPLHF.

CDR3 sequence: CSAPGSHSPLHF. CDR3 in DNA: TGCAGTGCTCCAGGGTCCCATTCACCCCTCCACTTT. The chain combines TRBV20-1 with TRBJ1-6; TRBD1 is a possible D gene (5 bases). Germline CDR1 is DFQATT and CDR2 is SNEGSKA (reference sequence). The CDR3 spans 12 residues. Trimming left V 5 bases short and J 8 bases short, with 10 bases between.

The V call is TRBV27, the J call TRBJ2-5, with a weak D call TRBD2 (6 bases). V was cut by 0 bases and J by 9 bases, with 23 bases left in between. The germline gives CDR1 MNHEY, CDR2 SMNVEV (reference sequence). The CDR3 length is 17 residues. CDR3 coding DNA: TGTGCCAGCAGTTTATCTGCGGGGTGGGCGGCTCAAGGGGCCCAGTACTTC. It encodes CASSLSAGWAAQGAQYF.

This clonotype has a handful of counts. V gene TRBV20-1 combines with J gene TRBJ2-1; D unresolved. This CDR3 comprises 13 residues. V lost 5 bases, J lost 0 bases, and 8 bases lay in between. Germline V gene sequence: CDR1 DFQATT, CDR2 SNEGSKA (reference sequence). The CDR3 spells CSAPPSSYNEQFF. As DNA, the CDR3 is TGCAGTGCTCCCCCGAGCTCCTACAATGAGCAGTTCTTC.